The present T cell receptor beta chain was sequenced within a study of T cells in Graves' hyperthyroidism and ophthalmopathy. Study as a whole: Specimen type is peripheral blood, collected at initial diagnosis prior to any treatment.

TCR beta CDR3 regions were amplified from RNA transcripts. Using the HTBI primer set, a first-round RT-PCR was run on the TCR CDR3. TCRdb redid the calling of the multiplex PCR reads with MiXCR, one entry per CDR3 protein. The table has about 520,000 distinct CDR3 sequences, less than 25% seen once. The length of the CDR3 is 14 residues. The V gene end was trimmed by 2 bases and the J gene end by 4 bases; junction bases not matched to a gene: 3. The germline gives CDR1 LNHNV, CDR2 YYDKDF (reference sequence). The source of this sequence is a man aged 18 to 30 with Graves' hyperthyroidism. Material: blood. The rearrangement joins TRBV15 to TRBJ1-1; 8 positions agree with TRBD1. In DNA, the CDR3 is TGTGCCACCAGCAGACAGGGGGCGATCACTGAAGCTTTCTTT. The encoded protein is CATSRQGAITEAFF.